These 25 T cell receptor beta chains originate from one sample sequenced in a study of beta chain features in type 1 diabetes (dated by TCRdb to the late 2010s). What the study reported, not specific to this receptor: In all four CD4+ subsets, TCRB CDR3 length was moderately but significantly shorter in type 1 diabetes patients.

The library relied on the immunoSEQ multiplex PCR assay. The High Capacity cDNA Reverse Transcription Kit was used to reverse transcribe all of the isolated RNA, meaning that expressed TCRB transcripts were what got sequenced. The table was pulled from immuneACCESS by TCRdb, which kept in-frame rearrangements only. Such tables lose some clones; where checked, under half of the loss comes from unresolved V genes, and the rest has no known cause. The sample records hundreds of thousands of clones, about an eighth of which are singletons. Less than 0.04% of the sample goes to the ten largest clones. No antigens are known for them. Sequenced: naive CD4+ T cells from blood. Sample cell subset or site, as interpreted from the label and publication: true naive CD4+ T cells. The receptors originated from a man aged 18 to 29 with type 1 diabetes.

This chain links TRBV5-1 with TRBJ1-3; 8 bases align to TRBD1. The CDR3 is 14 residues long. J gave up 1 base and V 7 bases, and 4 bases lay outside the gene matches. Germline-derived CDR1 and CDR2 are SGHRS and YFSETQ. This chain's CDR3 is CASLQGASGNTIYF. The CDR3 DNA follows: TGCGCCAGCCTCCAGGGGGCGTCTGGAAACACCATATATTTT.

In this sample, this clone turned up many times. V gene TRBV14 combines with J gene TRBJ2-1, with D perhaps matching TRBD2 (6 bases). Germline loops: CDR1 SGHDN, CDR2 FVKESK. Trimming took off 0 bases at V and 11 bases at J, with 8 bases between the two ends. The CDR3 is made up of 12 amino acids. CDR3 amino acids: CASSQDGGKQFF. In DNA, the CDR3 is TGTGCCAGCAGCCAAGATGGGGGGAAGCAGTTCTTC.

The J gene is TRBJ2-1, the V gene TRBV6-5, with 10 positions matching TRBD1. The CDR3 runs to 15 residues. From germline, CDR1 is MNHEY and CDR2 SVGAGI. With 0 bases clipped from V and 9 bases from J, the junction kept 5 bases outside the gene matches. CDR3 nucleotides: TGTGCCAGCAGTTACTCGAGACAGGGGGCGGGTGAGCAGTTCTTC. It yields the protein CASSYSRQGAGEQFF.

This clone was seen a handful of times. This chain joins TRBV10-3 and TRBJ2-7; D unresolved. Trimming removed 6 bases at V and 6 bases at J, with 9 bases between. CDR1 and CDR2 (germline): ENHRY, SYGVKD. The CDR3 totals 11 residues. Here the CDR3 DNA reads TGTGCCATCAGCTTCATGAGCGAGCAGTACTTC. This sequence encodes CAISFMSEQYF.

The table lists this clone with a few counts. V usage is TRBV25-1 and J usage is TRBJ1-4; D call uncertain. The CDR3 sequence is 14 residues long. CDR1 and CDR2 from the germline V gene are MGHDK and SYGVNS. Trimming pared 3 bases from V and 5 bases from J, leaving 10 bases between. This chain's CDR3 is CASSESRGNEKLFF. CDR3 DNA sequence: TGTGCCAGCAGTGAGAGTAGAGGGAATGAAAAACTGTTTTTT.

This clone has just a few counts. This chain connects TRBV2 to TRBJ2-7; 7 bases agree with TRBD1. Per the germline V gene, CDR1 is SNHLY and CDR2 is FYNNEI. V trimming: 5 bases; J trimming: 2 bases; junction bases outside the gene matches: 3. The CDR3 has 13 amino acids. CDR3 region: CASSPDRAYEQYF. The CDR3 DNA follows: TGTGCCAGCAGTCCTGACAGGGCCTACGAGCAGTACTTC. The full variable domain, rest sourced from reference TRBV2 and TRBJ2-7, is EPEVTQTPSHQVTQMGQEVILRCVPISNHLYFYWYRQILGQKVEFLVSFYNNEISEKSEIFDDQFSVERPDGSNFTLKIRSTKLEDSAMYFCASSPDRAYEQYFGPGTRLTVT.

This clone has just a few counts. The V and J genes are TRBV28 and TRBJ1-5; the D gene is possibly TRBD1 (5 bases). Trimming removed 6 bases at V and 5 bases at J, with 14 bases between. This CDR3 is 14 amino acids long. In germline, CDR1 is MDHEN, CDR2 SYDVKM. CDR3 nucleotides: TGTGCCAGCAGCCCGCCGGGGGTGGATCAGCCCCAGCATTTT. The encoded protein is CASSPPGVDQPQHF.

The chain is built from TRBV30 and TRBJ1-2, with D maybe TRBD1 (5 bases). Germline lookup yields CDR1 GTSNPN and CDR2 SVGIG (reference sequence). The CDR3 is made up of 13 amino acids. The V gene lost 4 bases and the J gene lost 5 bases, with 14 bases spanning the gap. In DNA, the CDR3 is TGTGCCTGGAAGTCAGGGTCGAGTTATGGCTACACCTTC. Protein product: CAWKSGSSYGYTF. Full variable domain (rest looked up from reference TRBV30 and TRBJ1-2): SQTIHQWPATLVQPVGSPLSLECTVEGTSNPNLYWYRQAAGRGLQLLFYSVGIGQISSEVPQNLSASRPQDRQFILSSKKLLLSDSGFYLCAWKSGSSYGYTFGSGTRLTVV.

This chain connects TRBV6-1 to TRBJ2-3, with D perhaps matching TRBD1 (5 bases). The CDR3 covers 13 residues. The V gene lost 11 bases and the J gene lost 0 bases, with 12 bases spanning the gap. The germline CDR1 and CDR2 sequences are MNHNS and SASEGT. CDR3 coding DNA: TGTGCCTCCCGCCAGGGCAGCACAGATACGCAGTATTTT. It yields the protein CASRQGSTDTQYF.

A few counts support this clone. V is TRBV5-1 and J is TRBJ2-5; a possible D gene is TRBD2 (6 bases). Germline loops: CDR1 SGHRS, CDR2 YFSETQ. V was trimmed by 0 bases and J by 4 bases, leaving 10 bases between them. This CDR3 region has 14 residues. The CDR3 bases are TGCGCCAGCAGCTTGGATCTCGGGGGAGAGACCCAGTACTTC. Its translation is CASSLDLGGETQYF.

The sample holds a few counts of this clone. The rearrangement links TRBV5-4 to TRBJ2-7, with TRBD1 matching 7 bases. V trimming: 5 bases; J trimming: 2 bases; junction bases outside the gene matches: 10. Germline V gives CDR1 SGHNT, CDR2 YYREEE (reference sequence). The CDR3 totals 15 residues. The CDR3 coding sequence is TGTGCCAGCAGACAAACCGGGACAGTCACCTACGAGCAGTACTTC. It encodes CASRQTGTVTYEQYF.

This clone was detected a few times. The rearrangement links TRBV7-2 to TRBJ2-5; 8 bases are a match to TRBD2. The CDR3 loop spans 15 amino acids. The J segment lost 4 bases and the V segment lost 6 bases, leaving 10 bases of the junction unmatched. The germline gives CDR1 SGHTA, CDR2 FQGNSA. For the CDR3, the DNA is TGTGCCAGCAGTCTGGATCGAGCGGGAGCAGAGACCCAGTACTTC. It yields the protein CASSLDRAGAETQYF.

This clone was detected only a few times. This sequence joins TRBV9 and TRBJ1-1, with D tentatively TRBD1 (5 bases). Looked up from germline, CDR1 is SGDLS and CDR2 is YYNGEE. Trimming took off 7 bases at V and 5 bases at J, with 15 bases between the two ends. The CDR3 has 13 residues. The CDR3 sequence is CASGRRGQTEAFF. Here the CDR3 DNA reads TGTGCCAGCGGCCGCCGGGGCCAAACTGAAGCTTTCTTT.

This clone was picked up a small number of times. This chain uses TRBV20-1 with TRBJ2-7, with unresolved D. V lost 3 bases, J lost 6 bases, and 9 bases lay in between. CDR1 is DFQATT and CDR2 is SNEGSKA in the germline V gene (reference sequence). This CDR3 has 11 residues. The CDR3 region has the DNA TGCAGTGCTAGTGGGCTGGTCGAGCAGTACTTC. Protein sequence: CSASGLVEQYF.

In its sample, this clone was seen many times. V gene TRBV9 combines with J gene TRBJ1-3; D is undetermined. The CDR3 is made up of 13 amino acids. From germline, CDR1 is SGDLS and CDR2 YYNGEE. V lost 6 bases to trimming and J lost 4 bases, with 11 bases between them. CDR3 sequence reads: CASTPQGGNTIYF. The CDR3, as DNA: TGTGCCAGCACCCCACAAGGGGGAAACACCATATATTTT.

This clone was detected many times. The gene calls are TRBV2 and TRBJ2-1; tentative D call: TRBD1 (5 bases). There are 13 residues in the CDR3. Germline loops: CDR1 SNHLY, CDR2 FYNNEI. V was pared by 7 bases and J by 7 bases, with 14 bases between. This CDR3 is CASMMGAGNEQFF. In DNA, the CDR3 is TGTGCCAGCATGATGGGTGCAGGGAATGAGCAGTTCTTC.

This clone appeared a few times. The chain is built from TRBV10-3 and TRBJ1-6; 8 bases are a match to TRBD1. Germline assignment: CDR1 ENHRY and CDR2 SYGVKD. The V gene end was trimmed by 2 bases and the J gene end by 18 bases; junction bases not matched to a gene: 12. This CDR3 is 14 amino acids long. The CDR3 sequence: CAISENQRRQGNHF. Written as DNA, the CDR3 is TGTGCCATCAGTGAGAATCAAAGGAGACAGGGGAACCACTTT.

The J gene is TRBJ2-7, the V gene TRBV6-5, with D possibly being TRBD1 (6 bases). CDR1 and CDR2 (germline): MNHEY, SVGAGI. The CDR3 is made up of 14 amino acids. The V gene lost 5 bases and the J gene lost 3 bases, with 14 bases spanning the gap. CDR3 DNA: TGTGCCAGCAGTAAACAGTTGACAGGCTACGAGCAGTACTTC. Translated, it gives CASSKQLTGYEQYF.

This clone was found a few times. Other DNA sequences within the sample encode an identical CDR3. J is TRBJ2-2 and V is TRBV7-9; TRBD1 aligns across 8 bases. Germline assignment: CDR1 SEHNR and CDR2 FQNEAQ (reference sequence). After removal of 5 bases from V and 5 bases from J, the junction contained 7 bases not matched to a gene. This CDR3 is 15 amino acids long. As DNA, the CDR3 is TGTGCCAGCAGCCCCGACAGGGGACGGACCGGGGAGCTGTTTTTT. This encodes CASSPDRGRTGELFF.

The chain employs TRBV9 and TRBJ2-2; D is unclear. This CDR3 has 14 residues. The V gene lost 6 bases and the J gene lost 0 bases, with 9 bases spanning the gap. Germline V CDR1 and CDR2: SGDLS, YYNGEE. CDR3 coding DNA: TGTGCCAGCACCGTCCAGGCGAACACCGGGGAGCTGTTTTTT. Translation: CASTVQANTGELFF. Full variable domain (outside the CDR3, taken from reference TRBV9 and TRBJ2-2): DSGVTQTPKHLITATGQRVTLRCSPRSGDLSVYWYQQSLDQGLQFLIQYYNGEERAKGNILERFSAQQFPDLHSELNLSSLELGDSALYFCASTVQANTGELFFGEGSRLTVL.

In its sample, this clone was seen a few times. V gene TRBV7-2 combines with J gene TRBJ2-3, with D perhaps TRBD1 or TRBD2 (7 bases each). The CDR3 consists of 15 residues. Trimming removed 5 bases at V and 6 bases at J, with 18 bases between. CDR1 is SGHTA, CDR2 FQGNSA, per germline. Written as DNA, the CDR3 is TGTGCCAGCAGCCTCCAGGGGGGGGCTCTTGATACGCAGTATTTT. It encodes CASSLQGGALDTQYF. Combining the CDR3 with reference TRBV7-2 and TRBJ2-3 gives the whole variable domain GAGVSQSPSNKVTEKGKDVELRCDPISGHTALYWYRQSLGQGLEFLIYFQGNSAPDKSGLPSDRFSAERTGGSVSTLTIQRTQQEDSAVYLCASSLQGGALDTQYFGPGTRLTVL.

V usage is TRBV5-1 and J usage is TRBJ2-3, with D unresolved. The CDR3 contains 15 residues. Trimming shortened V by 0 bases and J by 1 base, and 9 bases separated the two germline ends. CDR1 SGHRS and CDR2 YFSETQ come from the germline V gene. The chain's CDR3 is CASSLGGRGTDTQYF. DNA for the CDR3: TGCGCCAGCAGCTTGGGAGGACGGGGCACAGATACGCAGTATTTT. The entire variable domain, with the rest obtained from reference TRBV5-1 and TRBJ2-3, is as follows: KAGVTQTPRYLIKTRGQQVTLSCSPISGHRSVSWYQQTPGQGLQFLFEYFSETQRNKGNFPGRFSGRQFSNSRSEMNVSTLELGDSALYLCASSLGGRGTDTQYFGPGTRLTVL.

Here the CDR3 DNA reads TGTGCCAGCAGGGATACAGGGGGCGGTGGCTACACCTTC. Its protein is CASRDTGGGGYTF. The chain carries TRBV6-5 and TRBJ1-2; TRBD1 matches 9 bases. The germline V gene encodes CDR1 MNHEY and CDR2 SVGAGI. The CDR3 covers 13 residues. J lost 7 bases, V lost 6 bases, and 6 bases had no gene match.

This clone occurred a few times. J is TRBJ2-5 and V is TRBV5-1; D gene uncertain. The CDR3 has 14 residues. Germline CDR1 reads SGHRS; CDR2 reads YFSETQ. Deletions cut 1 base from V and 5 bases from J, with 12 bases between. The CDR3 nucleotides read TGCGCCAGCAGCTTGTTGGGGATTGGGGAGACCCAGTACTTC. It specifies CASSLLGIGETQYF. Supplemented by reference TRBV5-1 and TRBJ2-5, the full variable domain reads KAGVTQTPRYLIKTRGQQVTLSCSPISGHRSVSWYQQTPGQGLQFLFEYFSETQRNKGNFPGRFSGRQFSNSRSEMNVSTLELGDSALYLCASSLLGIGETQYFGPGTRLLVL.

With regard to this clone: This CDR3 is also generated by other DNA sequences in the sample. The CDR3 DNA follows: TGTGCCAGCAGTGAAAGCTTAGGTGAGCAGTTCTTC. Its translation is CASSESLGEQFF. This chain joins TRBV2 and TRBJ2-1; D is unclear. Germline CDR1 and CDR2: SNHLY and FYNNEI. The length of the CDR3 is 12 residues. Trimming left V 2 bases short and J 9 bases short, with 8 bases between. The entire variable domain, with the rest obtained from reference TRBV2 and TRBJ2-1, is as follows: EPEVTQTPSHQVTQMGQEVILRCVPISNHLYFYWYRQILGQKVEFLVSFYNNEISEKSEIFDDQFSVERPDGSNFTLKIRSTKLEDSAMYFCASSESLGEQFFGPGTRLTVL.